Each of the 30 T cell receptor beta chains below was sequenced from the same sample in a study of blood T cell repertoires in COVID-19. Profiling relied on immunoSEQ multiplex PCR, and the TCRdb table lists in-frame clones only, not all of them. The repertoire holds around 100,000 clones, over 75% seen once, with around 5% in the top ten. Sequenced sample: peripheral blood. The origin of the receptors is a man aged 45 to 65 with acute or convalescent COVID-19.

V and J are TRBV27 and TRBJ2-2, with 11 nucleotides matching TRBD2. CDR3 size: 18 residues. Germline CDR1 MNHEY, CDR2 SMNVEV (reference sequence). Losses at the gene ends were 0 bases for V and 4 bases for J; bases not matched to a gene: 7. The CDR3 coding sequence is TGTGCCAGCAGTTTATCGCGAACTAGCGGGAGTTTCACCGGGGAGCTGTTTTTT. Protein sequence: CASSLSRTSGSFTGELFF.

V gene TRBV21-1 combines with J gene TRBJ2-1; no DNA check was done on the table's D call, TRBD2. TRBV21-1 is a known pseudogene. The CDR3 runs 24 residues. This CDR3 reads CASSKVGTEIIRLAGGLIYNEQFF. The CDR3 region has the DNA TGTGCCAGCAGCAAAGTAGGGACAGAGATTATCCGACTAGCGGGAGGATTAATCTACAATGAGCAGTTCTTC.

The sample holds a few counts of this clone. The chain couples TRBV19 to TRBJ2-1, with TRBD1 matching over 9 bases. V dropped 7 bases and J dropped 8; count of bases not matched to a gene: 18. Germline values: CDR1 LNHDA, CDR2 SQIVND (reference sequence). The CDR3 spans 17 residues. The CDR3 nucleotides read TGTGCCAGTACCCTGGGGGTATCCGGGACAGGGCGGCATGAGCAGTTCTTC. As protein: CASTLGVSGTGRHEQFF.

V gene TRBV5-8 combines with J gene TRBJ2-7, with D possibly TRBD1 on 6 matching bases. In germline, CDR1 is SGHTS, CDR2 YDEGEE. The CDR3 sequence is 13 residues long. V dropped 4 bases and J dropped 2 bases, with 10 bases sitting between them. The CDR3: CASSRGQPYEQYF. In nucleotides, the CDR3 is TGTGCCAGCAGCCGCGGACAGCCCTACGAGCAGTACTTC.

The chain combines TRBV10-2 with TRBJ2-1; D possibly corresponds to TRBD1 (5 bases). This CDR3 contains 14 residues. The V and J ends lost 2 bases and 1 base respectively, with 6 bases between them. Germline values: CDR1 WSHSY, CDR2 SAAADI. The CDR3 spells CASSEGASYNEQFF. DNA of the CDR3: TGCGCCAGCAGTGAGGGGGCGTCCTACAATGAGCAGTTCTTC.

The gene calls are TRBV7-9 and TRBJ1-1, with TRBD1 as a possible D gene (5 bases). The length of the CDR3 is 12 residues. Germline V gene data show CDR1 as SEHNR and CDR2 as FQNEAQ (reference sequence). Trimming removed 10 bases at V and 1 base at J, with 10 bases between. For the CDR3, the DNA is TGTGCCACCAACCAGGGGAACACTGAAGCTTTCTTT. Translating gives CATNQGNTEAFF.

The chain joins TRBV25-1 to TRBJ1-5; 7 bases are shared with TRBD1. Germline V gene lookup returns CDR1 MGHDK and CDR2 SYGVNS. V trimming: 1 base; J trimming: 4 bases; junction bases outside the gene matches: 1. The CDR3 contains 14 residues. CDR3 sequence reads: CASSESGGNQPQHF. CDR3 bases: TGTGCCAGCAGTGAATCAGGGGGTAATCAGCCCCAGCATTTT. The full variable domain, completed using reference TRBV25-1 and TRBJ1-5, is EADIYQTPRYLVIGTGKKITLECSQTMGHDKMYWYQQDPGMELHLIHYSYGVNSTEKGDLSSESTVSRIRTEHFPLTLESARPSHTSQYLCASSESGGNQPQHFGDGTRLSIL.

V is TRBV3-1 (or the pseudogene TRBV3-2) and J is TRBJ2-1; perhaps TRBD2 as D (5 bases). The CDR3 is 14 amino acids. Germline-derived CDR1 and CDR2 are LGHDT and YNNKEL (reference sequence). Trimming cost V 3 bases and J 5 bases, with 11 bases left between them. This CDR3 reads CASSHGIGDNEQFF. CDR3 sequence (DNA): TGTGCCAGCAGCCACGGGATTGGGGACAATGAGCAGTTCTTC.

The chain uses TRBV10-2 and TRBJ2-2; 7 nucleotides line up with TRBD2. The V and J ends lost 6 bases and 5 bases, in that order; junction bases with no gene match: 6. Germline V gives CDR1 WSHSY, CDR2 SAAADI. The CDR3 sequence is 14 residues long. CDR3 protein: CASSPGTITGELFF. CDR3 nucleotide sequence: TGCGCCAGCAGCCCCGGGACTATAACCGGGGAGCTGTTTTTT.

The chain joins TRBV19 to TRBJ2-1; 7 bases match TRBD1. V was pared by 4 bases and J by 3 bases, with 9 bases of the junction left unmatched. Germline assignment: CDR1 LNHDA and CDR2 SQIVND (reference sequence). This CDR3 has 16 amino acids. CDR3: CASSKGGRGNYNEQFF. The DNA of the CDR3 is TGTGCCAGTAGTAAAGGCGGCAGGGGGAACTACAATGAGCAGTTCTTC.

J is TRBJ2-7 and V is TRBV11-3, with D perhaps matching TRBD1 (5 bases). CDR1 and CDR2 from the germline V gene are SGHNT and YENEEA. There are 13 residues in the CDR3. The V and J ends lost 5 bases and 3 bases respectively, with 11 bases between them. This CDR3 reads CASSQGLFYEQYF. CDR3 DNA: TGTGCCAGCAGCCAGGGCCTCTTCTACGAGCAGTACTTC.

V usage is TRBV27 and J usage is TRBJ2-4; 7 nucleotides line up with TRBD1. V lost 5 bases and J lost 7; bases outside the gene matches: 14. This CDR3 is 16 amino acids long. In germline, CDR1 is MNHEY, CDR2 SMNVEV (reference sequence). CDR3: CASSPPSGTVRNIQYF. As DNA, the CDR3 is TGTGCCAGCAGTCCCCCATCCGGGACAGTGCGGAACATTCAGTACTTC.

This clone has more than one count but fewer than ten. This rearrangement joins TRBV30 to TRBJ1-5; D ambiguous. The CDR3 totals 16 residues. Germline assignment: CDR1 GTSNPN and CDR2 SVGIG (reference sequence). V was trimmed by 0 bases and J by 0 bases, leaving 12 bases between them. For the CDR3, the DNA is TGTGCCTGGAGTGTACCCCACCAGTATAGCAATCAGCCCCAGCATTTT. The encoded protein is CAWSVPHQYSNQPQHF.

V gene TRBV5-1 combines with J gene TRBJ2-1; unclear D gene. V was cut by 1 base and J by 2 bases, with 7 bases left in between. Germline-derived CDR1 and CDR2 are SGHRS and YFSETQ. CDR3 length equals 14 residues. The CDR3 sequence: CASSLFKPYNEQFF. The CDR3, as DNA: TGCGCCAGCAGCTTGTTTAAGCCCTACAATGAGCAGTTCTTC.

The V gene is TRBV6-5, the J gene TRBJ2-3; 7 nucleotides match TRBD2. The length of the CDR3 is 14 residues. V dropped 6 bases and J dropped 5; count of bases not matched to a gene: 8. CDR1 and CDR2 from the germline V gene are MNHEY and SVGAGI. CDR3 nucleotides: TGTGCCAGCAGCGGACCATGGACTAGAGATACGCAGTATTTT. Amino acids: CASSGPWTRDTQYF.

The chain employs TRBV18 and TRBJ2-7; D is possibly TRBD2 (6 bases). The CDR3 loop spans 15 amino acids. Germline V gene data show CDR1 as KGHSH and CDR2 as LQKENI. The V end was cut by 6 bases, the J end by 4 bases, with 19 bases between. As DNA, the CDR3 is TGTGCCAGCTCCCCGGGAGTGGTCAGACAGTACGAGCAGTACTTC. Amino acids: CASSPGVVRQYEQYF.

Concerning this clone: The sample carries other DNA sequences with the same CDR3. The V and J genes are TRBV18 and TRBJ2-5; D call uncertain. The CDR3 spans 12 residues. V dropped 3 bases and J dropped 2 bases, with 4 bases sitting between them. The V gene's germline CDR1 is KGHSH and CDR2 LQKENI. The CDR3 bases are TGTGCCAGCTCACCTTATCAAGAGACCCAGTACTTC. The encoded protein is CASSPYQETQYF. The complete variable domain, with remaining parts taken from reference TRBV18 and TRBJ2-5, reads NAGVMQNPRHLVRRRGQEARLRCSPMKGHSHVYWYRQLPEEGLKFMVYLQKENIIDESGMPKERFSAEFPKEGPSILRIQQVVRGDSAAYFCASSPYQETQYFGPGTRLLVL.

V usage is TRBV3-1 (or the pseudogene TRBV3-2) and J usage is TRBJ2-7, with D hard to call. V was shortened by 0 bases and J by 3 bases, with 12 bases between the two germline ends. Germline loops: CDR1 LGHDT, CDR2 YNNKEL (reference sequence). This CDR3 is 15 amino acids long. Here the CDR3 DNA reads TGTGCCAGCAGCCAAGAATCAGTGCAGATCTACGAGCAGTACTTC. The encoded protein is CASSQESVQIYEQYF.

Comments on this clone: The junction departs from germline at one end; a sequencing error may be responsible. The V and J genes are TRBV19 and TRBJ1-4; no definite D call. CDR1 and CDR2 (germline): LNHDA, SQIVND (reference sequence). The CDR3 sequence is 13 residues long. This chain's CDR3 is CASSITRGEKLLF. CDR3 sequence (DNA): TGTGCCAGTTCCATTACCCGAGGTGAAAAACTGCTTTTT.

This clone was seen just once. The chain combines TRBV11-3 with TRBJ2-1; 10 bases line up with TRBD2. The germline V gene encodes CDR1 SGHNT and CDR2 YENEEA. V dropped 2 bases and J dropped 7; count of bases not matched to a gene: 5. The CDR3 sequence is 15 residues long. Here the CDR3 DNA reads TGTGCCAGCAGCTTAAGGCTAGCGGGGGATAATGAGCAGTTCTTC. The encoded protein is CASSLRLAGDNEQFF.

The chain combines TRBV10-2 with TRBJ1-1; tentative D call: TRBD1 (5 bases). Deletions cut 6 bases from V and 5 bases from J, with 16 bases between. Germline values: CDR1 WSHSY, CDR2 SAAADI. The CDR3 is made up of 14 amino acids. The CDR3 sequence is CASRINVGGTEAFF. CDR3 nucleotides: TGCGCCAGCAGGATAAACGTCGGGGGTACTGAAGCTTTCTTT.

The chain employs TRBV3-1 (or the pseudogene TRBV3-2) and TRBJ2-5; TRBD2 agrees at 10 bases. Trimming at V came to 5 bases and at J to 5 bases, leaving 8 bases not matched to a gene. This CDR3 region has 15 residues. Germline values: CDR1 LGHDT, CDR2 YNNKEL (reference sequence). The CDR3, as DNA: TGTGCCAGCAGCGGGTCGACAGCGGGAGGGGAGACCCAGTACTTC. The encoded protein is CASSGSTAGGETQYF.

The rearrangement links TRBV11-3 to TRBJ1-6; D not certain. The CDR3 sequence is 13 residues long. V lost 0 bases and J 10 bases, leaving 7 bases between the germline ends. Germline-derived CDR1 and CDR2 are SGHNT and YENEEA. The CDR3 region has the DNA TGTGCCAGCAGCTTAGATCCTTCCTCACCCCTCCACTTT. Translated: CASSLDPSSPLHF. The full variable domain, rest sourced from reference TRBV11-3 and TRBJ1-6, is EAGVVQSPRYKIIEKKQPVAFWCNPISGHNTLYWYLQNLGQGPELLIRYENEEAVDDSQLPKDRFSAERLKGVDSTLKIQPAELGDSAVYLCASSLDPSSPLHFGNGTRLTVT.

CDR3 amino acids: CASSSTGGLGYGYTF. CDR3 coding DNA: TGTGCCAGCAGTTCTACAGGGGGTTTGGGCTATGGCTACACCTTC. The genes are TRBV6-5 and TRBJ1-2, with 8 bases matching TRBD1. CDR3 length equals 15 residues. Per the germline V gene, CDR1 is MNHEY and CDR2 is SVGAGI. V was pared by 4 bases and J by 4 bases, with 8 bases of the junction left unmatched.

The rearrangement joins TRBV7-2 to TRBJ1-6; 11 bases agree with TRBD1. The CDR3 spans 19 residues. The ends lost 1 base at V and 1 base at J; junction bases unmatched: 6. Looked up from germline, CDR1 is SGHTA and CDR2 is FQGNSA. CDR3 sequence reads: CASSLGLGQGVSYNSPLHF. In nucleotides, the CDR3 is TGTGCCAGCAGCTTAGGGCTGGGACAGGGGGTATCCTATAATTCACCCCTCCACTTT.

The chain is built from TRBV6-5 and TRBJ2-7, with TRBD2 matching 7 bases. In germline, CDR1 is MNHEY, CDR2 SVGAGI. This CDR3 has 13 residues. The trim removed 6 bases at V and 6 bases at J, leaving 8 bases unmatched. The CDR3 region has the DNA TGTGCCAGCAGGCGACAGTTAGCGGGCGAGCAGTACTTC. Protein product: CASRRQLAGEQYF.

The CDR3 DNA follows: TGTGCCAGCAGCTTAGCCACAGCTCCGGCCAAACCCCAGCATTTT. Its protein is CASSLATAPAKPQHF. The chain is built from TRBV7-2 and TRBJ1-5; D not certain. CDR1 is SGHTA and CDR2 is FQGNSA in the germline V gene. The CDR3 is made up of 15 amino acids. Trimming stripped 0 bases from V and 10 bases from J, with 16 bases between.

The rearrangement uses TRBV7-8 and TRBJ1-5, with D hard to call. Germline V CDR1 and CDR2: SGHVS, FQNEAQ. Trimming left V 0 bases short and J 7 bases short, with 13 bases between. The CDR3 sequence is 15 residues long. For the CDR3, the DNA is TGTGCCAGCAGCTTAGCGCCACAGAGGGAACAGCCCCAGCATTTT. Its protein product is CASSLAPQREQPQHF.

This clone was seen only once. J is TRBJ2-1 and V is TRBV20-1; D is uncertain. CDR1 and CDR2 from the germline V gene are DFQATT and SNEGSKA (reference sequence). Deletions cut 8 bases from V and 0 bases from J, with 5 bases between. The CDR3 length is 11 residues. The CDR3 reads CSLISYNEQFF. As DNA, the CDR3 is TGCAGTCTTATCTCCTACAATGAGCAGTTCTTC.

The chain uses TRBV9 and TRBJ2-7, with 8 positions matching TRBD2. The germline CDR1 and CDR2 sequences are SGDLS and YYNGEE. The V gene end was trimmed by 0 bases and the J gene end by 5 bases; junction bases not matched to a gene: 7. The CDR3 contains 15 residues. In DNA, the CDR3 is TGTGCCAGCAGCGTAGGATCCGGGAGGGACGACGAGCAGTACTTC. Amino acid sequence: CASSVGSGRDDEQYF.